This T cell receptor beta chain originates from a study of T-cell reconstitution after alpha-beta-depleted transplantation in children. Broader study findings: One year post-transplant, T-cell counts and diversity were largely derived from T cells produced anew.

The germline V gene encodes CDR1 DFQATT and CDR2 SNEGSKA (reference sequence). V was clipped by 0 bases and J by 7 bases, with 13 bases between them. The CDR3 extends over 14 amino acids. The TCRbeta library incorporated unique molecular identifiers. Each CDR3 protein gets one entry after TCRdb re-called the PCR reads with MiXCR. This table has hundreds of thousands of distinct CDR3 sequences, more than 20% appearing once. There are a few counts of this clonotype. Its antigen is currently unknown. Sequencing used PBMCs, obtained before TCRalphabeta/CD19-depleted stem cell transplant. The J gene is TRBJ1-5, the V gene TRBV20-1; D may be TRBD1 (6 bases). This clonotype was obtained from a girl aged 2 to 10 with Fanconi anemia, due to receive a stem cell transplant. The CDR3 sequence: CSARESRGGQPQHF. CDR3 DNA: TGCAGTGCTAGAGAGAGCAGGGGTGGGCAGCCCCAGCATTTT.